The 23 T cell receptor beta chains in this list originate from one sample, sequenced in a study of beta chain features in type 1 diabetes. The isolated RNA, all of it, was reverse transcribed, so expressed TCRB transcripts were what got sequenced. The assay was immunoSEQ multiplex PCR, and TCRdb's table has in-frame clones only and misses some. The table has a few hundred thousand clones, roughly 16% seen once. Sequencing used naive CD4+ T cells from blood. The source is a woman aged 18-29 years in good health.

The genes are TRBV4-3 and TRBJ1-4; D not certain. Deletions cut 1 base from V and 1 base from J, with 13 bases between. CDR3 length equals 17 residues. Per germline, CDR1 LGHNA and CDR2 YSLEER. CDR3 amino acids: CASSQGLARGTNEKLFF. DNA for the CDR3: TGCGCCAGCAGCCAAGGACTCGCACGAGGAACTAATGAAAAACTGTTTTTT.

In DNA, the CDR3 is TGCAGCGGACAGGTAGCATCCTACGAGCAGTACTTC. Its translation: CSGQVASYEQYF. The V call is TRBV29-1, the J call TRBJ2-7; weak D call: TRBD1 (6 bases). The germline V gene encodes CDR1 SQVTM and CDR2 ANQGSEA. The CDR3 totals 12 residues. V lost 7 bases and J lost 1, with 11 bases in between.

This rearrangement joins TRBV6-6 to TRBJ2-7; 8 bases match TRBD1. The V segment lost 10 bases and the J segment 0 bases; nucleotides outside the gene matches: 5. The germline V gene encodes CDR1 MNHNY and CDR2 SVGAGI (reference sequence). The CDR3 totals 13 residues. The CDR3 loop is CATQQGDSYEQYF. Written as DNA, the CDR3 is TGTGCCACCCAACAGGGGGACTCCTACGAGCAGTACTTC.

This clone appeared a few times. The genes are TRBV5-1 and TRBJ2-7; 12 nucleotides align to TRBD2. Germline CDR1 reads SGHRS; CDR2 reads YFSETQ. Trimming took 4 bases from V and 3 from J; bases not matched to a gene: 8. The CDR3 has 16 residues. Here the CDR3 DNA reads TGCGCCAGCAGCCCAACCCTAGCGGGAGGGATCTACGAGCAGTACTTC. It translates to CASSPTLAGGIYEQYF.

This clone was seen a few times. J is TRBJ2-1 and V is TRBV7-2; 7 bases line up with TRBD2. CDR3 size: 13 residues. V was clipped by 1 base and J by 10 bases; unmatched bases: 4. CDR1 is SGHTA, CDR2 FQGNSA, per germline. The CDR3 spells CASSLVSSGEQFF. CDR3 bases: TGTGCCAGCAGCTTAGTGAGTAGCGGGGAGCAGTTCTTC.

A few counts support this clone. The chain employs TRBV6-5 and TRBJ1-2, with 9 positions matching TRBD1. Germline V gives CDR1 MNHEY, CDR2 SVGAGI. V shed 2 bases and J 6 bases; nucleotides not matched to a gene: 4. The CDR3 runs 14 residues. The CDR3 spells CASSYNDRGNGYTF. The DNA for the CDR3 is TGTGCCAGCAGTTACAATGACAGGGGGAATGGCTACACCTTC.

This chain links TRBV6-5 with TRBJ1-1, with D possibly matching TRBD1 (5 bases). Looked up from germline, CDR1 is MNHEY and CDR2 is SVGAGI. Trimming stripped 4 bases from V and 1 base from J, with 16 bases between. This CDR3 has 16 residues. CDR3 sequence reads: CASSLRGTTTNTEAFF. The CDR3 DNA follows: TGTGCCAGCAGTTTGCGGGGCACTACAACGAACACTGAAGCTTTCTTT.

This clone was seen a few times. The V gene is TRBV28, the J gene TRBJ1-1; tentative D call: TRBD1 (6 bases). V lost 8 bases and J 5 bases, leaving 18 bases between the germline ends. The CDR3 runs to 14 residues. Germline V CDR1 and CDR2: MDHEN, SYDVKM. The CDR3 loop is CASSPTGKGTEAFF. The CDR3 region has the DNA TGTGCCAGCTCGCCCACAGGGAAGGGGACTGAAGCTTTCTTT. Using reference TRBV28 and TRBJ1-1 for the parts outside the CDR3, the full variable domain is DVKVTQSSRYLVKRTGEKVFLECVQDMDHENMFWYRQDPGLGLRLIYFSYDVKMKEKGDIPEGYSVSREKKERFSLILESASTNQTSMYLCASSPTGKGTEAFFGQGTRLTVV.

This clone showed up just a few times. CDR3 nucleotide sequence: TGTGCCAGCAGCTTAACACTAGCGGGCAACGGTGTAGAGACCCAGTACTTC. This gives the protein CASSLTLAGNGVETQYF. The J gene is TRBJ2-5, the V gene TRBV7-9; TRBD2 matches at 9 bases. This CDR3 region has 17 residues. Germline-derived CDR1 and CDR2 are SEHNR and FQNEAQ (reference sequence). The J segment lost 4 bases and the V segment lost 2 bases, leaving 11 bases of the junction unmatched.

This chain links TRBV5-1 with TRBJ2-5, with 8 bases matching TRBD1. J was trimmed by 4 bases and V by 0 bases; bases with no gene match: 2. This CDR3 comprises 14 residues. In germline, CDR1 is SGHRS, CDR2 YFSETQ. Here the CDR3 DNA reads TGCGCCAGCAGCTTGGGCGGACAGGGAGAGACCCAGTACTTC. This translates into CASSLGGQGETQYF.

This clone was found a few times. The chain employs TRBV28 and TRBJ2-5; 11 bases line up with TRBD2. The CDR3 consists of 15 residues. Germline assignment: CDR1 MDHEN and CDR2 SYDVKM. After removal of 0 bases from V and 5 bases from J, the junction contained 2 bases not matched to a gene. The CDR3: CASSLWLAGGETQYF. DNA of the CDR3: TGTGCCAGCAGTTTATGGTTAGCGGGAGGGGAGACCCAGTACTTC.

This clone was detected a few times. This chain connects TRBV30 to TRBJ2-2, with 8 bases matching TRBD2. The CDR3 is 13 residues long. J lost 6 bases, V lost 2 bases, and 2 bases had no gene match. Germline lookup yields CDR1 GTSNPN and CDR2 SVGIG (reference sequence). For the CDR3, the DNA is TGTGCCTGGAGTCCGGGAGGGGCCGGGGAGCTGTTTTTT. This sequence encodes CAWSPGGAGELFF.

J is TRBJ1-5 and V is TRBV19; TRBD1 might be the D (6 bases). This CDR3 comprises 15 residues. V was cut by 7 bases and J by 0 bases, with 13 bases left in between. Germline V CDR1 and CDR2: LNHDA, SQIVND (reference sequence). The DNA for the CDR3 is TGTGCCAGTACCAGACAGGCTAATAGCAATCAGCCCCAGCATTTT. It translates to CASTRQANSNQPQHF.

The J gene is TRBJ1-1, the V gene TRBV29-1; maybe TRBD1 (5 bases). The germline V gene has CDR1 SQVTM and CDR2 ANQGSEA. The V and J ends lost 5 bases and 3 bases respectively, with 22 bases between them. The CDR3 is 16 amino acids. This CDR3 reads CSVLRWGGERHTEAFF. As DNA, the CDR3 is TGCAGCGTTCTCCGGTGGGGGGGGGAACGGCACACTGAAGCTTTCTTT.

CDR3 loop: CASSPRGASYNEQFF. CDR3 sequence (DNA): TGTGCCAGCAGCCCCCGGGGGGCGTCCTACAATGAGCAGTTCTTC. The chain employs TRBV7-9 and TRBJ2-1; TRBD2 is a possible D gene (7 bases). V was cut by 5 bases and J by 1 base, with 12 bases left in between. CDR1 and CDR2 from the germline V gene are SEHNR and FQNEAQ (reference sequence). The CDR3 sequence is 15 residues long.

This clone was seen a few times. This chain joins TRBV29-1 and TRBJ2-5; 7 bases match TRBD1. With V trimmed by 7 bases and J by 5 bases, 10 bases remained unmatched. CDR3 length equals 13 residues. The germline V gene encodes CDR1 SQVTM and CDR2 ANQGSEA. CDR3 DNA: TGCAGCGCTACTCGAGACAGGGCGGAGACCCAGTACTTC. Its protein product is CSATRDRAETQYF.

This clone was seen more than once but under ten times. V and J are TRBV6-6 and TRBJ1-5; 7 bases align to TRBD1. The germline V gene has CDR1 MNHNY and CDR2 SVGAGI (reference sequence). V was pared by 8 bases and J by 3 bases, with 7 bases of the junction left unmatched. The length of the CDR3 is 14 residues. CDR3 bases: TGTGCCAGCCTGGGACAGATTTTCAATCAGCCCCAGCATTTT. This sequence encodes CASLGQIFNQPQHF.

This clone was seen a handful of times. V gene TRBV29-1 combines with J gene TRBJ2-7, with 9 bases aligning to TRBD2. J lost 4 bases, V lost 1 base, and 5 bases had no gene match. Germline V gene sequence: CDR1 SQVTM, CDR2 ANQGSEA. The CDR3 sequence is 14 residues long. In DNA form, the CDR3 reads TGCAGCGTTGAAGGGGCGGGAGGGTCGTACGAGCAGTACTTC. Its translation is CSVEGAGGSYEQYF.

This clone was found a few times. V usage is TRBV7-9 and J usage is TRBJ2-7; no definite D call. The V end was cut by 5 bases, the J end by 0 bases, with 8 bases between. CDR3 length: 13 residues. The germline V gene encodes CDR1 SEHNR and CDR2 FQNEAQ (reference sequence). The CDR3 nucleotides read TGTGCCAGCAGCCCCCCTACCTCCTACGAGCAGTACTTC. This sequence encodes CASSPPTSYEQYF.

This clone was counted a few times. The rearrangement uses TRBV6-6 and TRBJ2-2, with TRBD1 matching over 8 bases. CDR3 length: 15 amino acids. Per germline, CDR1 MNHNY and CDR2 SVGAGI (reference sequence). Unmatched junction bases numbered 7, after V lost 9 bases and J lost 1 base. CDR3 in amino acids: CASRIGQGNTGELFF. The CDR3 DNA sequence: TGTGCCAGTCGGATTGGACAGGGGAACACCGGGGAGCTGTTTTTT.

This clone was counted a few times. The chain links TRBV30 to TRBJ1-2; possibly TRBD1 for D (5 bases). This CDR3 is built from 13 residues. Trimming shortened V by 1 base and J by 1 base, and 7 bases separated the two germline ends. CDR1 is GTSNPN, CDR2 SVGIG, per germline (reference sequence). The CDR3 loop reads CAWSGTLNYGYTF. DNA of the CDR3: TGTGCCTGGAGTGGGACACTTAACTATGGCTACACCTTC.

The V call is TRBV5-1, the J call TRBJ2-1; 9 nucleotides align to TRBD1. The CDR3 runs 14 residues. J gave up 8 bases and V 6 bases, and 9 bases lay outside the gene matches. The germline V gene encodes CDR1 SGHRS and CDR2 YFSETQ. CDR3 amino acids: CASNGDRVGDEQFF. The CDR3, as DNA: TGCGCCAGCAACGGGGACAGGGTTGGGGATGAGCAGTTCTTC.

The chain links TRBV7-2 to TRBJ2-1; D gene uncertain. The CDR3 length is 14 residues. V lost 2 bases, J lost 8 bases, and 13 bases lay in between. From germline, CDR1 is SGHTA and CDR2 FQGNSA. The DNA of the CDR3 is TGTGCCAGCAGCTTACCGGCCCTAGTCGATGAGCAGTTCTTC. Translated, it gives CASSLPALVDEQFF.